This is a list of T cell receptor beta chains from one sample in a study of T cells in Graves' hyperthyroidism and ophthalmopathy. MiXCR, run by TCRdb on the multiplex PCR reads, gives a single entry per CDR3 protein. The sample holds about 620,000 distinct CDR3 sequences, about 16% seen once. The material sequenced was blood. The receptors here all came from a woman aged 25-40 years with Graves' hyperthyroidism. Each CDR3 is given with its conserved first and last residue. The D gene is left open where the match is weak. Size values are once, few and many counts, or a class for expanded clones, and some rows have none.

V: TRBV5-6; size: -; D: -; J: TRBJ2-1; CDR3: CASSATGTHIYNEQFF; DNA: TGTGCCAGCAGCGCCACCGGGACCCACATCTACAATGAGCAGTTCTTC
V: TRBV12-5; size: many; D: TRBD1; J: TRBJ2-7; CDR3: CASGQTGTASYEQYF; DNA: TGTGCTAGTGGACAGACCGGGACAGCTTCCTACGAGCAGTACTTC
V: TRBV20-1; size: many; D: TRBD1; J: TRBJ2-1; CDR3: CSARDIGGAQYNEQFF; DNA: TGCAGTGCTAGAGATATAGGGGGCGCCCAGTACAATGAGCAGTTCTTC
V: TRBV10-2; size: few; D: -; J: TRBJ2-5; CDR3: CATKKYQETQYF; DNA: TGCGCCACCAAGAAGTACCAAGAGACCCAGTACTTC
V: TRBV7-8; size: many; D: -; J: TRBJ2-7; CDR3: CASSSLPGDPYEQYF; DNA: TGTGCCAGCAGCTCTTTGCCAGGGGACCCCTACGAGCAGTACTTC
V: TRBV27; size: many; D: -; J: TRBJ2-1; CDR3: CASSLRVALGNNEQFF; DNA: TGTGCCAGCAGTTTAAGGGTGGCGCTGGGGAACAATGAGCAGTTCTTC
V: TRBV12-3/TRBV12-4; size: few; D: TRBD2; J: TRBJ2-2; CDR3: CASSFGGGGTGELFF; DNA: TGTGCCAGCAGTTTTGGTGGGGGGGGCACCGGGGAGCTGTTTTTT
V: TRBV7-2; size: many; D: -; J: TRBJ2-7; CDR3: CASSHGLLPSYEQYF; DNA: TGTGCCAGCAGCCACGGACTCCTTCCCTCCTACGAGCAGTACTTC
V: TRBV28; size: many; D: TRBD1; J: TRBJ2-7; CDR3: CASSWTGAYEQYF; DNA: TGTGCCAGCAGTTGGACAGGGGCCTACGAGCAGTACTTC
V: TRBV29-1; size: -; D: -; J: TRBJ2-7; CDR3: CSVEDRSPSYEQYF; DNA: TGCAGCGTTGAAGATAGGTCTCCTTCCTACGAGCAGTACTTC
V: TRBV9; size: few; D: TRBD1; J: TRBJ2-7; CDR3: CASSPRTGVDFYEQYF; DNA: TGTGCCAGCAGCCCACGGACAGGTGTCGACTTCTACGAGCAGTACTTC
V: TRBV10-3; size: few; D: -; J: TRBJ1-5; CDR3: CAISESRGAGSNQPQHF; DNA: TGTGCCATCAGTGAGTCGAGGGGGGCTGGATCCAATCAGCCCCAGCATTTT
V: TRBV5-6; size: many; D: -; J: TRBJ2-1; CDR3: CASSLEVTSYNEQFF; DNA: TGTGCCAGCAGCTTGGAGGTAACCTCCTACAATGAGCAGTTCTTC
V: TRBV4-3; size: few; D: TRBD2; J: TRBJ2-7; CDR3: CASSQSLAGGPVEQYF; DNA: TGCGCCAGCAGCCAATCCTTAGCGGGAGGGCCCGTCGAGCAGTACTTC
V: TRBV5-1; size: many; D: TRBD2; J: TRBJ2-7; CDR3: CASSLSSGSSGEQYF; DNA: TGCGCCAGCAGCTTATCTAGCGGGAGTAGTGGCGAGCAGTACTTC
V: TRBV30; size: many; D: -; J: TRBJ2-5; CDR3: CACLDLLETQYF; DNA: TGTGCCTGCCTAGACTTATTAGAGACCCAGTACTTC
V: TRBV5-1; size: many; D: -; J: TRBJ1-5; CDR3: CASSLGPGSNQPQHF; DNA: TGCGCCAGCAGCTTGGGTCCGGGTAGCAATCAGCCCCAGCATTTT
V: TRBV5-6; size: many; D: -; J: TRBJ2-3; CDR3: CASSPFRTGAGDTQYF; DNA: TGTGCCAGCAGCCCATTCCGAACGGGAGCTGGAGATACGCAGTATTTT
V: TRBV28; size: many; D: TRBD1; J: TRBJ2-1; CDR3: CASSLTGGATNEQFF; DNA: TGTGCCAGCAGTCTGACAGGGGGCGCAACCAATGAGCAGTTCTTC
V: TRBV15; size: few; D: TRBD1; J: TRBJ2-4; CDR3: CATSRDDRGRRDEYF; DNA: TGTGCCACCAGCAGAGATGACAGGGGAAGGCGGGACGAGTACTTC
V: TRBV24-1; size: few; D: -; J: TRBJ1-2; CDR3: CATSDARTADPPNYGYTF; DNA: TGTGCCACCAGTGATGCGCGGACAGCCGATCCACCTAACTATGGCTACACCTTC
V: TRBV9; size: -; D: TRBD2; J: TRBJ2-7; CDR3: CASSVTSVSSYEQYF; DNA: TGTGCCAGCAGCGTGACTAGCGTCTCCTCCTACGAGCAGTACTTC
V: TRBV5-5; size: many; D: -; J: TRBJ2-5; CDR3: CASSLMSAAFQETQYF; DNA: TGTGCCAGCAGCTTAATGTCGGCGGCCTTTCAAGAGACCCAGTACTTC
V: TRBV2; size: few; D: -; J: TRBJ1-6; CDR3: CASRLGSSYNSPLHF; DNA: TGTGCCAGCAGATTAGGGAGCTCCTATAATTCACCCCTCCACTTT
V: TRBV5-5; size: -; D: TRBD1; J: TRBJ2-1; CDR3: CASSRDRGFSVFNLHNEQFF; DNA: TGTGCCAGCAGCCGTGACAGGGGGTTTTCGGTTTTCAATTTACACAATGAGCAGTTCTTC
V: TRBV9; size: few; D: TRBD1; J: TRBJ2-7; CDR3: CASSVGTGYTYEQYF; DNA: TGTGCCAGCAGCGTTGGGACAGGGTATACCTACGAGCAGTACTTC
V: TRBV7-3; size: many; D: TRBD2; J: TRBJ2-3; CDR3: CASSLRTSGDTDTQYF; DNA: TGTGCCAGCAGCTTAAGGACTAGCGGAGACACAGATACGCAGTATTTT
V: TRBV2; size: few; D: TRBD1; J: TRBJ1-4; CDR3: CASSRTGRNEKLFF; DNA: TGTGCCAGCAGTAGGACAGGCCGTAATGAAAAACTGTTTTTT
V: TRBV11-2; size: few; D: -; J: TRBJ2-2; CDR3: CASSLDLPAGELFF; DNA: TGTGCCAGCAGCTTAGATCTTCCAGCCGGGGAGCTGTTTTTT
V: TRBV7-8; size: many; D: -; J: TRBJ2-7; CDR3: CASSFDTAYEQYF; DNA: TGTGCCAGCAGCTTCGACACAGCCTACGAGCAGTACTTC
V: TRBV7-2; size: many; D: -; J: TRBJ2-3; CDR3: CASSLMGEGDTQYF; DNA: TGTGCCAGCAGCTTGATGGGTGAGGGAGATACGCAGTATTTT
V: TRBV28; size: many; D: -; J: TRBJ1-5; CDR3: CASSLGQGLDQPQHF; DNA: TGTGCCAGCAGTTTAGGGCAGGGTTTGGATCAGCCCCAGCATTTT
V: TRBV29-1; size: few; D: -; J: TRBJ2-7; CDR3: CSVFLSSYEQYF; DNA: TGCAGCGTTTTTCTAAGCTCCTACGAGCAGTACTTC
V: TRBV14; size: -; D: TRBD2; J: TRBJ2-7; CDR3: CASSNPPGLAGGQPYEQYF; DNA: TGTGCCAGCTCAAACCCGCCGGGACTAGCGGGAGGCCAACCCTACGAGCAGTACTTC
V: TRBV7-2; size: many; D: -; J: TRBJ2-1; CDR3: CASSLDGGRLVNEQFF; DNA: TGTGCCAGCAGCTTAGACGGGGGGCGCTTGGTGAATGAGCAGTTCTTC
V: TRBV20-1; size: few; D: -; J: TRBJ2-7; CDR3: CSARGAEANAYEQYF; DNA: TGCAGTGCTAGAGGGGCGGAAGCGAACGCCTACGAGCAGTACTTC
V: TRBV6-1; size: few; D: -; J: TRBJ2-3; CDR3: CASSQPYKDTQYF; DNA: TGTGCCAGCAGTCAACCCTACAAAGATACGCAGTATTTT
V: TRBV13; size: many; D: -; J: TRBJ1-2; CDR3: CASSLSRNGYGYTF; DNA: TGTGCCAGCAGCTTATCACGCAACGGCTATGGCTACACCTTC
V: TRBV5-1; size: many; D: -; J: TRBJ1-1; CDR3: CASSLDGGGNTEAFF; DNA: TGCGCCAGCAGCTTGGACGGAGGGGGGAACACTGAAGCTTTCTTT
V: TRBV6-2/TRBV6-3; size: few; D: TRBD2; J: TRBJ2-2; CDR3: CASSTVAGGGTGELFF; DNA: TGTGCCAGCAGCACAGTAGCGGGAGGCGGTACCGGGGAGCTGTTTTTT
V: TRBV2; size: many; D: TRBD2; J: TRBJ2-3; CDR3: CASSGWGSGSKSTDTQYF; DNA: TGTGCCAGCAGTGGGTGGGGTAGCGGGAGTAAGTCGACAGATACGCAGTATTTT